This note documents a single TCR beta chain sequence. These data originate in a study of blood T cell repertoires in COVID-19. Study summary: T cells, B-cell-depleted T cells, or PBMCs supplied cDNA or gDNA.

Per the study methods: The authors estimated nucleated cell counts from reference gene primer amplification. The method was immunoSEQ multiplex PCR; TCRdb's version includes in-frame clones alone and lacks a portion of them. The V and J calls and clone size were taken over from that table, and D and trimming were inferred from the DNA. This sample yields 70,000 to 100,000 clones, of which about four fifths are seen a single time; 6% to 7.5% belongs to the top ten. Input material: peripheral blood. This sequence was found in a man between 45 and 60 years old with active or convalescent COVID-19.

The CDR3 here is CASSSQHGRGEKLFF. As DNA, the CDR3 is TGTGCCAGCAGTTCCCAACACGGGAGAGGGGAAAAACTGTTTTTT. The chain carries TRBV6-5 and TRBJ1-4, with unresolved D. The CDR3 is made up of 15 amino acids. Trimming took off 4 bases at V and 8 bases at J, with 17 bases between the two ends. Germline assignment: CDR1 MNHEY and CDR2 SVGAGI.